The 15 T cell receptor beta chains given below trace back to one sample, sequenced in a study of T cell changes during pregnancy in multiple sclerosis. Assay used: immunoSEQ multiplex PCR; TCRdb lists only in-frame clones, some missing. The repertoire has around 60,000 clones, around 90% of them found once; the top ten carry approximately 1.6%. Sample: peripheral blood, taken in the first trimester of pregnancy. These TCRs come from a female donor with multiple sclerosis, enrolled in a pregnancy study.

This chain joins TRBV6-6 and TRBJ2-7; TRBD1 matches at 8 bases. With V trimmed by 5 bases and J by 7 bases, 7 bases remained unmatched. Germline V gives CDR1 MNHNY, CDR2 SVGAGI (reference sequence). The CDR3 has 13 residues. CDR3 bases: TGTGCCAGCAGTACCCTACAGGGGGAGGAGCAGTACTTC. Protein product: CASSTLQGEEQYF.

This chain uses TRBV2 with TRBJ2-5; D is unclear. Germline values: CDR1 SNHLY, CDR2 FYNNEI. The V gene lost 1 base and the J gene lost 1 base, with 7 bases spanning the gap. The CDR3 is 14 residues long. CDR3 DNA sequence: TGTGCCAGCAGTGAAGTGGCAGGCCAAGAGACCCAGTACTTC. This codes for CASSEVAGQETQYF. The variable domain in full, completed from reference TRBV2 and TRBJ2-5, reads EPEVTQTPSHQVTQMGQEVILRCVPISNHLYFYWYRQILGQKVEFLVSFYNNEISEKSEIFDDQFSVERPDGSNFTLKIRSTKLEDSAMYFCASSEVAGQETQYFGPGTRLLVL.

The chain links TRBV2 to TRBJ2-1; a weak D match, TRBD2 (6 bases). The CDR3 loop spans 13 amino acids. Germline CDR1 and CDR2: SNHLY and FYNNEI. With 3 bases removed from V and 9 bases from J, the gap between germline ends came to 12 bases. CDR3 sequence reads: CASSDGEVSEQFF. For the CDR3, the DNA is TGTGCCAGCAGTGATGGGGAGGTCAGTGAGCAGTTCTTC.

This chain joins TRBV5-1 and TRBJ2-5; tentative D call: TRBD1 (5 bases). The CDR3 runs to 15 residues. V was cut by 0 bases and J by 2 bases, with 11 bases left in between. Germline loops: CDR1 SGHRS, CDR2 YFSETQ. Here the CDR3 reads CASSLVAGSQETQYF. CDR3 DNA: TGCGCCAGCAGCTTGGTCGCAGGGTCTCAAGAGACCCAGTACTTC.

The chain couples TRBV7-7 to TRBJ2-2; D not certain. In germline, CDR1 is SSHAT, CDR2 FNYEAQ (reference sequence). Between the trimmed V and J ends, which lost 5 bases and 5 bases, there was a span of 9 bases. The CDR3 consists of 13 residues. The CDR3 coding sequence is TGTGCCAGCAGCCGGTCCGATACCGGGGAGCTGTTTTTT. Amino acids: CASSRSDTGELFF.

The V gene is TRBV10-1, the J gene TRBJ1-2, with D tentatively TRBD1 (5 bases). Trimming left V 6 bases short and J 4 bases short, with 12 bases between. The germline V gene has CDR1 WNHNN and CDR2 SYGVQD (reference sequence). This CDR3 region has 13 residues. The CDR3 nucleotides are TGCGCCAGCAGCCAGGGTATTAGCTATGGCTACACCTTC. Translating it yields CASSQGISYGYTF.

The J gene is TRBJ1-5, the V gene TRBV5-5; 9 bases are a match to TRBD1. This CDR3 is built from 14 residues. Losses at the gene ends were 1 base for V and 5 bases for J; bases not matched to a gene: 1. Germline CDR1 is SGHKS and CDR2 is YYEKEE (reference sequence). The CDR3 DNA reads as TGTGCCAGCAGCTTGAGGACAGGGGATCAGCCCCAGCATTTT. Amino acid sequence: CASSLRTGDQPQHF.

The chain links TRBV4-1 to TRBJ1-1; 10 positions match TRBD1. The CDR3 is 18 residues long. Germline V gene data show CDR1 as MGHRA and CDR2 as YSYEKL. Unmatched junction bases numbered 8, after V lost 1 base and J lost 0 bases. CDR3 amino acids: CASSQGYWGQGMNTEAFF. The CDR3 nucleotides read TGCGCCAGCAGCCAAGGATATTGGGGACAGGGGATGAACACTGAAGCTTTCTTT.

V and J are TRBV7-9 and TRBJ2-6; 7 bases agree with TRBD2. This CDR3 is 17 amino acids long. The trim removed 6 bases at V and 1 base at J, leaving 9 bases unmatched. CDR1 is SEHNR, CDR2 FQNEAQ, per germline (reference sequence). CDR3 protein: CASSGVREGSGANVLTF. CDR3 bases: TGTGCCAGCAGTGGTGTCAGGGAGGGGTCTGGGGCCAACGTCCTGACTTTC.

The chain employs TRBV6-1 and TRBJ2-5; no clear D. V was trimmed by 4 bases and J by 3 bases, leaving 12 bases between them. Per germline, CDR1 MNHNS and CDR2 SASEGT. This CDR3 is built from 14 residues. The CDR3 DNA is TGTGCCAGCAGTGCTAATGGGCAGGAAGAGACCCAGTACTTC. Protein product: CASSANGQEETQYF.

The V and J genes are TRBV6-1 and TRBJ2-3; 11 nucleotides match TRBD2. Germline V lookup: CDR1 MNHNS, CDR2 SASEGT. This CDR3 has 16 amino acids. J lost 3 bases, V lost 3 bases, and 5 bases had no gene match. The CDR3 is CASSEQTSGATDTQYF. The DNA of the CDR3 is TGTGCCAGCAGTGAGCAGACTAGCGGGGCGACAGATACGCAGTATTTT.

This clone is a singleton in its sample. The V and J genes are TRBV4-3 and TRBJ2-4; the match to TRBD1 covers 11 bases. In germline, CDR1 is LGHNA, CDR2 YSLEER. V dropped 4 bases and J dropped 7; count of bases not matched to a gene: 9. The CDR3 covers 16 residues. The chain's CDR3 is CASSLEPGTGGNIQYF. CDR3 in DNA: TGCGCCAGCAGCCTAGAACCCGGGACAGGGGGTAACATTCAGTACTTC.

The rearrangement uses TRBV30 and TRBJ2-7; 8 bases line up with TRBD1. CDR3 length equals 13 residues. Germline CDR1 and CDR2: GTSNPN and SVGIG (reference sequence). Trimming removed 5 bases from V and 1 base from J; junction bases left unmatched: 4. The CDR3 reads CAWDHRGSYEQYF. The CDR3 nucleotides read TGTGCCTGGGACCACAGGGGGTCCTACGAGCAGTACTTC.

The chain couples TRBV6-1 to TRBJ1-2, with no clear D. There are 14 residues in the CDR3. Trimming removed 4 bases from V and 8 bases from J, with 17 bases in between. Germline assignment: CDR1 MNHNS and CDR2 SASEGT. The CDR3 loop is CASSVGPGGGGYTF. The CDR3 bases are TGTGCCAGCAGTGTAGGACCCGGTGGAGGGGGCTACACCTTC.

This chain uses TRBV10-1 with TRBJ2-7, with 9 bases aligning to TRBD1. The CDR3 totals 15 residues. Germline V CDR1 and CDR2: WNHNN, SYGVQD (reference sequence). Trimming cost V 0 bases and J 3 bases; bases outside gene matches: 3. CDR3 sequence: CASSESGTGHYEQYF. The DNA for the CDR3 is TGCGCCAGCAGTGAGTCGGGGACAGGGCACTACGAGCAGTACTTC.